The 4 T cell receptor beta chains reported below all come from one sample, sequenced in a study of blood T cell repertoires in COVID-19 (dated by TCRdb to between 2020 and 2021). Libraries came from the immunoSEQ multiplex PCR assay. This immuneACCESS table, as held by TCRdb, lists in-frame sequences with V and J called but not all clones. Of the missing ones, under half trace to an unresolved V gene in checked studies; the others have no known cause. The sample has more than 15,000 clones on record, approximately 86% of them singletons. Around half of the sample goes to the ten largest clones. The sequenced sample was peripheral blood. All receptors derive from a man in his 60s with acute or convalescent COVID-19.

This chain uses TRBV5-1 with TRBJ2-7, with TRBD2 as a possible D gene (5 bases). Trimming took off 0 bases at V and 0 bases at J, with 19 bases between the two ends. CDR3 length: 18 amino acids. CDR1 and CDR2 from the germline V gene are SGHRS and YFSETQ. The CDR3: CASSLAPSPAASSYEQYF. The CDR3 nucleotides read TGCGCCAGCAGCTTGGCCCCATCACCAGCGGCCAGCTCCTACGAGCAGTACTTC. Full variable domain (rest looked up from reference TRBV5-1 and TRBJ2-7): KAGVTQTPRYLIKTRGQQVTLSCSPISGHRSVSWYQQTPGQGLQFLFEYFSETQRNKGNFPGRFSGRQFSNSRSEMNVSTLELGDSALYLCASSLAPSPAASSYEQYFGPGTRLTVT.

The V and J genes are TRBV19 and TRBJ2-5; 9 nucleotides line up with TRBD2. The CDR3 contains 16 residues. J lost 4 bases, V lost 4 bases, and 10 bases had no gene match. The V gene's germline CDR1 is LNHDA and CDR2 SQIVND (reference sequence). CDR3 protein: CASSKSGRRQLETQYF. DNA of the CDR3: TGTGCCAGTAGTAAGAGCGGGAGGAGACAACTAGAGACCCAGTACTTC.

This chain joins TRBV5-1 and TRBJ2-6, with a possible D match to TRBD1 (6 bases). V was clipped by 3 bases and J by 4 bases, with 14 bases between them. The CDR3 contains 16 residues. Germline CDR1 reads SGHRS; CDR2 reads YFSETQ. The DNA for the CDR3 is TGCGCCAGCAGCTCCTACACAGGGTCCGGGGCCAACGTCCTGACTTTC. Protein product: CASSSYTGSGANVLTF.

V is TRBV9 and J is TRBJ2-3; 10 bases map to TRBD1. V lost 3 bases to trimming and J lost 5 bases; unmatched junction nucleotides: 3. This CDR3 is built from 14 residues. Per the germline V gene, CDR1 is SGDLS and CDR2 is YYNGEE. The CDR3: CASSGQGAGDTQYF. The CDR3 DNA reads as TGTGCCAGCAGCGGACAGGGGGCCGGAGATACGCAGTATTTT.